The clone carrying this T cell receptor (beta chain) was found a few times. What it recognizes is unknown. Via MiXCR, TCRdb re-called the 5' RACE reads, giving one row per CDR3 protein. Of about 460,000 distinct CDR3 sequences listed, approximately 15% were seen once; the top ten hold about 0.52%. The data stem from a study of identical twins. The CDR3 sequence is 12 residues long. Germline V gene data show CDR1 as MNHNY and CDR2 as SVGAGI (reference sequence). V dropped 6 bases and J dropped 3 bases, with 7 bases sitting between them. Broader study findings: Memory repertoires lacked the insertion deficit that abundant cord blood beta clonotypes showed.

The same specimen was also included in a second study, on yellow fever vaccine responses in identical twins.

Sequencing input: CD4+ T cells sorted from blood. The rearrangement joins TRBV6-6 to TRBJ2-3; D gene ambiguous. The receptor's source is a young woman in good health. The CDR3 loop reads CASRLGTDTQYF. CDR3 in DNA: TGTGCCAGCAGGCTAGGTACAGATACGCAGTATTTT.